Included here is one T cell receptor (beta chain) sequence, with context. The source of the sample is a study of shared clonotypes between healthy human individuals. Study-wide context: Each donor's CD8 memory used one plate, CD8 naive two, each CD4 subset three.

With 7 bases removed from V and 0 bases from J, the gap between germline ends came to 10 bases. This CDR3 region has 13 residues. Germline assignment: CDR1 MNHEY and CDR2 SVGAGI. Clones were sequenced by immunoSEQ multiplex PCR, and TCRdb holds only the in-frame ones, with some missing. This repertoire shows millions of clones, 95% found once; its top ten account for 0.1% to 0.15%. The specimen sequenced was naive CD4+ T cells sorted from blood. Subset in this sample: CD45RA+ positively selected. The sequence derives from a man aged 18-30 years in good health. The chain recombines TRBV6-5 with TRBJ2-7; D possibly corresponds to TRBD2 (5 bases). CDR3 sequence: CASIEGNSYEQYF. CDR3 bases: TGTGCCAGCATCGAGGGAAACTCCTACGAGCAGTACTTC.